Below, 10 T cell receptor beta chains from the same sample are listed, as sequenced in a study of T cell responses to AZD1222 COVID-19 vaccine. Produced via immunoSEQ multiplex PCR; TCRdb's table is partial and in-frame only. The data show over 100,000 clones, about 89% seen once. The input for sequencing was peripheral blood, taken on day 0 of AZD1222 vaccination. Source of these receptors: an adult in good health.

In its sample, this clone was seen a few times. DNA for the CDR3: TGTGCCAGCAGCTCTTACAGGGGACGGGTCTATGGCTACACCTTC. Its protein product is CASSSYRGRVYGYTF. J is TRBJ1-2 and V is TRBV11-2, with 7 bases lining up with TRBD1. The CDR3 totals 15 residues. The germline gives CDR1 SGHAT, CDR2 FQNNGV. V trimming: 4 bases; J trimming: 4 bases; junction bases outside the gene matches: 9.

V is TRBV19 and J is TRBJ2-7, with 10 bases aligning to TRBD1. CDR1 is LNHDA, CDR2 SQIVND, per germline (reference sequence). This CDR3 has 14 residues. V dropped 6 bases and J dropped 4; count of bases not matched to a gene: 6. CDR3 amino acids: CASRPGQGTYEQYF. The CDR3, as DNA: TGTGCCAGTAGGCCGGGACAGGGGACGTACGAGCAGTACTTC.

V gene TRBV19 combines with J gene TRBJ1-2; the D gene is possibly TRBD1 (5 bases). The germline V and J ends were trimmed by 6 bases and 8 bases, with 13 bases remaining between them. The V gene's germline CDR1 is LNHDA and CDR2 SQIVND (reference sequence). CDR3 size: 12 residues. This chain's CDR3 is CASRTAWGGYTF. The CDR3 DNA is TGTGCCAGTAGGACAGCCTGGGGGGGCTACACCTTC. Full variable domain (rest looked up from reference TRBV19 and TRBJ1-2): DGGITQSPKYLFRKEGQNVTLSCEQNLNHDAMYWYRQDPGQGLRLIYYSQIVNDFQKGDIAEGYSVSREKKESFPLTVTSAQKNPTAFYLCASRTAWGGYTFGSGTRLTVV.

The chain links TRBV7-6 to TRBJ1-5, with a weak D call TRBD1 (6 bases). This CDR3 contains 13 residues. Germline CDR1 SGHVS, CDR2 FNYEAQ. V was trimmed by 1 base and J by 8 bases, leaving 9 bases between them. The CDR3 loop is CASSLGGGEPQHF. In nucleotides, the CDR3 is TGTGCCAGCAGCTTAGGGGGGGGCGAGCCCCAGCATTTT.

This chain joins TRBV25-1 and TRBJ1-4; a weak D match, TRBD1 (5 bases). The V and J ends lost 1 base and 8 bases respectively, with 17 bases between them. This CDR3 region has 16 residues. Germline V gene data show CDR1 as MGHDK and CDR2 as SYGVNS. The DNA for the CDR3 is TGTGCCAGCAGTGAATGGAAGGGACGGGTAGAGGAAAAACTGTTTTTT. This codes for CASSEWKGRVEEKLFF.

This clone was counted once. DNA for the CDR3: TGTGCCAGCAGTTACTCGAAGGGCCGACGGCTCGGTTACGAGCAGTACTTC. This gives the protein CASSYSKGRRLGYEQYF. The J gene is TRBJ2-7, the V gene TRBV6-2 or TRBV6-3; no definite D call. CDR3 length: 17 residues. Germline V gene lookup returns CDR1 MNHEY and CDR2 SVGEGT. Trimming stripped 0 bases from V and 4 bases from J, with 19 bases between.

Only a few counts were recorded for this clone. This rearrangement joins TRBV19 to TRBJ1-1; 7 positions agree with TRBD1. Germline V gene lookup returns CDR1 LNHDA and CDR2 SQIVND (reference sequence). J was trimmed by 8 bases and V by 8 bases; bases with no gene match: 14. This CDR3 contains 14 residues. The CDR3 here is CASVTRRGQLEAFF. The CDR3 nucleotides are TGTGCCAGTGTGACGAGACGGGGACAGCTCGAAGCTTTCTTT.

This clone was counted a few times. The chain has TRBV4-1 and TRBJ1-1, with D unresolved. CDR1 is MGHRA and CDR2 is YSYEKL in the germline V gene. The CDR3 runs 15 residues. Trimming took 0 bases from V and 0 from J, leaving 8 bases between them. The chain's CDR3 is CASSQESQMNTEAFF. The CDR3 DNA follows: TGCGCCAGCAGCCAAGAATCCCAGATGAACACTGAAGCTTTCTTT.

This chain links TRBV6-5 with TRBJ1-2; D perhaps matches TRBD1 (5 bases). Trimming took 7 bases from V and 2 from J, leaving 8 bases between them. This CDR3 region has 12 residues. CDR1 is MNHEY and CDR2 is SVGAGI in the germline V gene. Here the CDR3 reads CASTDRNYGYTF. The CDR3 DNA reads TGTGCCAGCACCGACAGAAACTATGGCTACACCTTC.

The J gene is TRBJ2-1, the V gene TRBV5-1; TRBD2 matches at 11 bases. This CDR3 comprises 14 residues. J lost 9 bases, V lost 3 bases, and 5 bases had no gene match. Germline V gene data show CDR1 as SGHRS and CDR2 as YFSETQ. This CDR3 is CASSSSGGNREQFF. In DNA, the CDR3 is TGCGCCAGCAGCTCTAGCGGGGGGAACCGTGAGCAGTTCTTC. The full variable domain, its missing parts supplied by reference TRBV5-1 and TRBJ2-1, is KAGVTQTPRYLIKTRGQQVTLSCSPISGHRSVSWYQQTPGQGLQFLFEYFSETQRNKGNFPGRFSGRQFSNSRSEMNVSTLELGDSALYLCASSSSGGNREQFFGPGTRLTVL.